This TCR beta chain comes out of a study of T cell changes during pregnancy in multiple sclerosis. The germline gives CDR1 LNHDA, CDR2 SQIVND (reference sequence). The CDR3 covers 15 residues. With 5 bases removed from V and 4 bases from J, the gap between germline ends came to 17 bases. Sequencing was performed with immunoSEQ multiplex PCR; in TCRdb, only in-frame clones are kept and a portion is missing. The sample has about 36,000 clones, around 90% seen once. This chain uses TRBV19 with TRBJ1-1; D might be TRBD1 (5 bases). This TCR was sampled from a female donor with multiple sclerosis, enrolled in a pregnancy study. The sample consisted of CD4+ T cells from peripheral blood mononuclear cells, taken in the first trimester of pregnancy. This CDR3 reads CASSSRGTRATEAFF. DNA for the CDR3: TGTGCCAGTAGTTCCCGGGGGACCCGGGCCACTGAAGCTTTCTTT. Full variable domain (remainder filled in from reference TRBV19 and TRBJ1-1): DGGITQSPKYLFRKEGQNVTLSCEQNLNHDAMYWYRQDPGQGLRLIYYSQIVNDFQKGDIAEGYSVSREKKESFPLTVTSAQKNPTAFYLCASSSRGTRATEAFFGQGTRLTVV.